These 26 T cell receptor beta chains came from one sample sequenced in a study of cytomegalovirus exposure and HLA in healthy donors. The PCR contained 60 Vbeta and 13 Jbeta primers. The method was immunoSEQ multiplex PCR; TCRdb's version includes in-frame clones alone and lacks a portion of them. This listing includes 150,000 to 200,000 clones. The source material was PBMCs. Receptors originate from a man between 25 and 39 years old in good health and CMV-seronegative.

The DNA for the CDR3 is TGTGCCAGCAGTCTGAGTTCCTCCTACAATGAGCAGTTCTTC. Encoded protein: CASSLSSSYNEQFF. V gene TRBV7-6 combines with J gene TRBJ2-1; no clear D. With 6 bases removed from V and 0 bases from J, the gap between germline ends came to 9 bases. The CDR3 covers 14 residues. Germline lookup yields CDR1 SGHVS and CDR2 FNYEAQ.

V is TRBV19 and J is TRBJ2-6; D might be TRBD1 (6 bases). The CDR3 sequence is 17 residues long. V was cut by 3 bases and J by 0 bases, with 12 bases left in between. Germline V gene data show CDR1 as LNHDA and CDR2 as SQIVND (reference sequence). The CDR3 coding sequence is TGTGCCAGTAGTATCGCAGGGGCGCCCTCTGGGGCCAACGTCCTGACTTTC. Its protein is CASSIAGAPSGANVLTF. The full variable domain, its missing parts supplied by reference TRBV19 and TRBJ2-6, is DGGITQSPKYLFRKEGQNVTLSCEQNLNHDAMYWYRQDPGQGLRLIYYSQIVNDFQKGDIAEGYSVSREKKESFPLTVTSAQKNPTAFYLCASSIAGAPSGANVLTFGAGSRLTVL.

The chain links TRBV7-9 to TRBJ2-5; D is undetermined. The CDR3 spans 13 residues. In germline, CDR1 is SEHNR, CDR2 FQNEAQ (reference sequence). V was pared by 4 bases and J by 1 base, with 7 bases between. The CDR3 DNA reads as TGTGCCAGCAGCTCTCGGTCCCAAGAGACCCAGTACTTC. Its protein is CASSSRSQETQYF.

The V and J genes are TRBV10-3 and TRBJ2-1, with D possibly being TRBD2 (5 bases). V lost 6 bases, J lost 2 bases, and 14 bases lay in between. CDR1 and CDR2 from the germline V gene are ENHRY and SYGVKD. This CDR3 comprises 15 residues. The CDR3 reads CAIRPLAGPYNEQFF. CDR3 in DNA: TGTGCCATCAGGCCTCTCGCGGGTCCCTACAATGAGCAGTTCTTC.

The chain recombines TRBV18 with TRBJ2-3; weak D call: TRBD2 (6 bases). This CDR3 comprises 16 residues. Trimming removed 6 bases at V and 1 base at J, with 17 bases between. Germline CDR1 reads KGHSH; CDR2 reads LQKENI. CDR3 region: CASSPTSRSRTDTQYF. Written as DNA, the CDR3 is TGTGCCAGCTCGCCGACTAGTCGCAGTCGCACAGATACGCAGTATTTT.

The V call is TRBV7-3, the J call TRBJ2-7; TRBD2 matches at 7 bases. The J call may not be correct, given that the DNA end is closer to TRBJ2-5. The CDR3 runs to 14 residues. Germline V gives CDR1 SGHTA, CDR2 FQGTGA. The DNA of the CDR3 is TGTGCCAGCGCCACTGGGACTAACCAAGAGACCCAGTACTTC. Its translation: CASATGTNQETQYF.

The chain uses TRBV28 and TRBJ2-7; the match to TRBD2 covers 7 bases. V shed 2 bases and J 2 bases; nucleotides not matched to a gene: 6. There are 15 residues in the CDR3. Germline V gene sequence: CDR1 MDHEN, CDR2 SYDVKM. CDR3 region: CASSLRLATTYEQYF. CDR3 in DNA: TGTGCCAGCAGTTTAAGACTAGCTACGACCTACGAGCAGTACTTC. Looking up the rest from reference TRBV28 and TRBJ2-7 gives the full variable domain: DVKVTQSSRYLVKRTGEKVFLECVQDMDHENMFWYRQDPGLGLRLIYFSYDVKMKEKGDIPEGYSVSREKKERFSLILESASTNQTSMYLCASSLRLATTYEQYFGPGTRLTVT.

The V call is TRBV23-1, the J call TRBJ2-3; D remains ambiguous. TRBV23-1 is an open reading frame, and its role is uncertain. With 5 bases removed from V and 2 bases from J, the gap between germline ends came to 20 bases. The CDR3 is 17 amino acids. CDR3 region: CASSEFNLRGDTDTQYF. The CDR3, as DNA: TGCGCCAGCAGTGAGTTTAACCTTAGAGGAGACACAGATACGCAGTATTTT.

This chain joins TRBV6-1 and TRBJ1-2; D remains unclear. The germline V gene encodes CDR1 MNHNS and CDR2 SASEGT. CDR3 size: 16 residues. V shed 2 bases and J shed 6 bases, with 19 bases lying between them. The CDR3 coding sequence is TGTGCCAGCAGTGAATTTGGCGCGGCTGTCGGTGATGGCTACACCTTC. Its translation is CASSEFGAAVGDGYTF.

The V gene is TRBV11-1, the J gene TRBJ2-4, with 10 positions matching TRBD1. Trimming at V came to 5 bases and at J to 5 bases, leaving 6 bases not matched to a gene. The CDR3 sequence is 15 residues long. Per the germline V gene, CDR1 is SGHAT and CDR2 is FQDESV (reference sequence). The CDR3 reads CASSRQGASQNIQYF. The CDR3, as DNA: TGTGCCAGCAGCCGACAGGGGGCATCCCAAAACATTCAGTACTTC.

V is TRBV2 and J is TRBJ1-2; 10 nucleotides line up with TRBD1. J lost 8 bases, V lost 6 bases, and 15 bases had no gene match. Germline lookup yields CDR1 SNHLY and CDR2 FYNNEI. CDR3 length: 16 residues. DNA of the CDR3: TGTGCCAGCAGACCCCGAGGACAGGGGGAAAACGAGGGCTACACCTTC. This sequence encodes CASRPRGQGENEGYTF.

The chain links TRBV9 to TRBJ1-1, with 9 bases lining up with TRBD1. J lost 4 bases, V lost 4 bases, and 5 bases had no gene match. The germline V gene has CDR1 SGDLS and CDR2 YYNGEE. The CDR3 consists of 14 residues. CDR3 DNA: TGTGCCAGCAGCCGGACAGGGGATTCCACTGAAGCTTTCTTT. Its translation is CASSRTGDSTEAFF.

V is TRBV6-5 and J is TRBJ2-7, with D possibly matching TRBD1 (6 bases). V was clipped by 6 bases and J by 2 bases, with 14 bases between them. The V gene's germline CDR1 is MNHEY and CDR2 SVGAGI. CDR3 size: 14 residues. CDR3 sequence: CASRRGFRTYEQYF. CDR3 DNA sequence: TGTGCCAGCAGAAGGGGGTTCAGAACCTACGAGCAGTACTTC.

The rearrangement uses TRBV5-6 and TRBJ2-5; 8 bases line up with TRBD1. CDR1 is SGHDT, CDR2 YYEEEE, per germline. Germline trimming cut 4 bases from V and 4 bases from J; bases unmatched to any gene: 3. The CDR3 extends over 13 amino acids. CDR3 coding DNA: TGTGCCAGCAGCGAGGACAGGGTAGAGACCCAGTACTTC. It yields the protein CASSEDRVETQYF.

The CDR3 spells CASSSPDSYSGANVLTF. The CDR3 DNA is TGTGCCAGCAGCTCCCCGGACAGCTACTCTGGGGCCAACGTCCTGACTTTC. The chain recombines TRBV7-9 with TRBJ2-6, with a tentative D call TRBD1 (6 bases). The CDR3 runs 17 residues. Germline CDR1 is SEHNR and CDR2 is FQNEAQ (reference sequence). V lost 4 bases to trimming and J lost 0 bases, with 13 bases between them.

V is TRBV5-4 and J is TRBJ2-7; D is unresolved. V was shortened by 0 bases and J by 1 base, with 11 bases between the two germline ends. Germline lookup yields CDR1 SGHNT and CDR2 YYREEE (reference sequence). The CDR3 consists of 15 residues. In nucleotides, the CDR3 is TGTGCCAGCAGCTTGGACTTATCTAGTTCCTACGAGCAGTACTTC. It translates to CASSLDLSSSYEQYF.

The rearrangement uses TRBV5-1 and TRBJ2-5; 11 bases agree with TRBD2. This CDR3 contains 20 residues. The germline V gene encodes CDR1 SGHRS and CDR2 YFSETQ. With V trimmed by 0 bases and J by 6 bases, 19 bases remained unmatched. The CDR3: CASSLGTPRKMTSGTKTQYF. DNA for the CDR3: TGCGCCAGCAGCTTGGGGACACCCCGTAAAATGACTAGCGGGACAAAGACCCAGTACTTC.

The CDR3 reads CASSEYRDSFSGNTIYF. The CDR3 DNA is TGTGCCAGCAGTGAATATCGAGACAGCTTCTCTGGAAACACCATATATTTT. The chain links TRBV25-1 to TRBJ1-3, with D possibly being TRBD1 (5 bases). The V end lost 0 bases, the J end lost 0 bases, and 12 bases lay between the germline ends. Germline lookup yields CDR1 MGHDK and CDR2 SYGVNS. The CDR3 sequence is 17 residues long.

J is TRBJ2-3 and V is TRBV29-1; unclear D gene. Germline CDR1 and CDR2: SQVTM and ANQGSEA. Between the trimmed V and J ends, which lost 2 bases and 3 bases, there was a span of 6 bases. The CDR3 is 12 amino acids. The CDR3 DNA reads TGCAGCGTTGAATTCCAGACAGATACGCAGTATTTT. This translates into CSVEFQTDTQYF.

CDR3 amino acids: CASSRKLSGSGKVILSTDTQYF. The CDR3 nucleotides read TGCGCCAGCAGCCGCAAGCTTAGCGGGAGCGGTAAAGTTATTTTAAGCACAGATACGCAGTATTTT. The chain combines TRBV4-3 with TRBJ2-3, with 9 bases matching TRBD2. The CDR3 runs 22 residues. V shed 4 bases and J 0 bases; nucleotides not matched to a gene: 23. Germline CDR1 reads LGHNA; CDR2 reads YSLEER.

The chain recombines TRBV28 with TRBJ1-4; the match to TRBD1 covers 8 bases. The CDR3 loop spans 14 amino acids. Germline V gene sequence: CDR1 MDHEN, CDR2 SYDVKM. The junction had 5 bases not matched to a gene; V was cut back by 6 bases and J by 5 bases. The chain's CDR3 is CASRGRTGNEKLFF. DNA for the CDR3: TGTGCCAGCAGGGGAAGGACAGGGAATGAAAAACTGTTTTTT.

CDR3 bases: TGTGCCAGCAGTTACGACCCGGGTCAAACTGAAGCTTTCTTT. It specifies CASSYDPGQTEAFF. The chain couples TRBV6-5 to TRBJ1-1; D is unresolved. V lost 2 bases and J lost 5, with 12 bases in between. The CDR3 consists of 14 residues. Germline CDR1 reads MNHEY; CDR2 reads SVGAGI.

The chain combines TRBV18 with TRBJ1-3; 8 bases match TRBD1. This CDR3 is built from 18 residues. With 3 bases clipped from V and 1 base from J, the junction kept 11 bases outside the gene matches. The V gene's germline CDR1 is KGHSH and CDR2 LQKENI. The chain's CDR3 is CASSPSKWQGASGNTIYF. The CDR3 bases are TGTGCCAGCTCACCTTCAAAGTGGCAGGGGGCATCTGGAAACACCATATATTTT.

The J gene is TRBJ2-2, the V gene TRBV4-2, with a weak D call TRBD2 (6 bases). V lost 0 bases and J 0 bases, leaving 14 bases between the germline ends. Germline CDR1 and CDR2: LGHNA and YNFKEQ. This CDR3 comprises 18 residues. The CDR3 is CASSQESVGRTNTGELFF. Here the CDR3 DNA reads TGTGCCAGCAGCCAAGAGTCCGTGGGGAGGACGAACACCGGGGAGCTGTTTTTT.

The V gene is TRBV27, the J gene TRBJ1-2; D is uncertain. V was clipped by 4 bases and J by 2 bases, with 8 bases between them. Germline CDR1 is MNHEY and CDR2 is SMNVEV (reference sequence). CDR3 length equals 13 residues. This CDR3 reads CASSSVTNYGYTF. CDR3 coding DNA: TGTGCCAGCAGTTCAGTTACCAACTATGGCTACACCTTC.

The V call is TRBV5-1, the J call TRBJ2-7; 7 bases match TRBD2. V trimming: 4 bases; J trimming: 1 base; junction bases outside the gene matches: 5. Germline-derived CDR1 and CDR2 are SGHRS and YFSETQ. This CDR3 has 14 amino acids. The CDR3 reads CASSPGGGSYEQYF. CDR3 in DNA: TGCGCCAGCAGCCCGGGAGGCGGATCCTACGAGCAGTACTTC.